This TCR beta chain was captured by sequencing in a study of T cell repertoires in cytomegalovirus infection. Across the whole study: Public TCR beta signatures were indicative of both CMV infection and a matching HLA type.

TCRdb used MiXCR to reprocess the reads, holding one entry per CDR3 protein. This table holds 250,000 to 300,000 distinct CDR3 sequences, about a sixth found once. The germline V gene encodes CDR1 SEHNR and CDR2 FQNEAQ (reference sequence). Between the trimmed V and J ends, which lost 4 bases and 2 bases, there was a span of 15 bases. The length of the CDR3 is 15 residues. Study-wide results and limits: Adding up the frequency of public TCR beta families identified people who carried CMV plus the relevant HLA.

As to this clonotype: What it recognizes is unknown.

The clonotype was recovered from a human donor in good health (CMV status not recorded). Some clones in this sample may be carry-over from other donors' samples. Sequencing used CD8+ T cells from PBMCs. The V gene is TRBV7-9, the J gene TRBJ2-7, with a weak D call TRBD1 (6 bases). The CDR3: CASSSSGHGAYEQYF. Written as DNA, the CDR3 is TGTGCCAGCAGCTCCTCGGGACACGGGGCCTACGAGCAGTACTTC.